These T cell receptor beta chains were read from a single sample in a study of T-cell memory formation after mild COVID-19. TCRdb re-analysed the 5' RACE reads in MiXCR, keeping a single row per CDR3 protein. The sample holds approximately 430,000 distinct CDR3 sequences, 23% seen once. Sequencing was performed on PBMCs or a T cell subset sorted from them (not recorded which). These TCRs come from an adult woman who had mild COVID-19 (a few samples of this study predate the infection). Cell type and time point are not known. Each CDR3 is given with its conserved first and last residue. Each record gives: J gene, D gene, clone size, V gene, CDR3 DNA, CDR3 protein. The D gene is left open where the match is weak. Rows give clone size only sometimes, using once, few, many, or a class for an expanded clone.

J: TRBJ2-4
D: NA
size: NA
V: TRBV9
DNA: TGTGCCAGCTCCGGTTCCAAAAACATTCAGTACTTC
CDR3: CASSGSKNIQYF

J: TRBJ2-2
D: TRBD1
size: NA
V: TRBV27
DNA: TGTGCCAGCAGGCCAGGGGGCCTTGTTACCGGGGAGCTGTTTTTT
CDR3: CASRPGGLVTGELFF

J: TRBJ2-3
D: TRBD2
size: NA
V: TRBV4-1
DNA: TGCGCCAGCAGCCAAGATTTGGTAGCGGGGGGAGGAGATACGCAGTATTTT
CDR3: CASSQDLVAGGGDTQYF

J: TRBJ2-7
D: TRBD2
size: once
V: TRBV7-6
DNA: TGTGCCAGCAGCTTAGAGGCCAGCGGGAGATCCAGCTCCTACGAGCAGTACTTC
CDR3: CASSLEASGRSSSYEQYF

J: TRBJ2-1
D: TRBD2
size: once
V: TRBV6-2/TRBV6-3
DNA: TGTGCCACCCAGAGGGGACTAGCAAGACATGAGCAGTTCTTC
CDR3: CATQRGLARHEQFF

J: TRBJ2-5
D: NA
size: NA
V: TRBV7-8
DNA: TGTGCCAGCAGCAACCGGGACCTTAACTGGGCGACCCAGTACTTC
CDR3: CASSNRDLNWATQYF

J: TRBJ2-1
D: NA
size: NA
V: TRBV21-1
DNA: TGTGCCAGGGGACGGCCGAACAATGAGCAGTTCTTC
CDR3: CARGRPNNEQFF

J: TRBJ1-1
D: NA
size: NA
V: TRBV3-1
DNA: TGTGCCAGCAGCCCCACATCGGGGGCGGGGGCCACTGAAGCTTTCTTT
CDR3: CASSPTSGAGATEAFF

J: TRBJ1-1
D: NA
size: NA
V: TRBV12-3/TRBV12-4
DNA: TGTGCCAGCAGTTTCCACACTGAAGCTTTCTTT
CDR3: CASSFHTEAFF

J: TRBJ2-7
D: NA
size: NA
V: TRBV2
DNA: TGTGCCAGCGAGCCAAAGGACGTTGCCTACGAGCAGTACTTC
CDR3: CASEPKDVAYEQYF

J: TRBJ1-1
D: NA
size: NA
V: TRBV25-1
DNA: TGTGCCAGCAGTGAACGGAGGGACGGGGGCACTGAAGCTTTCTTT
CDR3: CASSERRDGGTEAFF

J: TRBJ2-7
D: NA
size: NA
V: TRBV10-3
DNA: TGTGCCATCAGTGATTACACAGGGTCCCGGGGCTCCTACGAGCAGTACTTC
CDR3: CAISDYTGSRGSYEQYF

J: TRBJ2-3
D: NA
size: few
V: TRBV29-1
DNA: TGCAGCGTTGGGGACGGATACACAGATACGCAGTATTTT
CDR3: CSVGDGYTDTQYF

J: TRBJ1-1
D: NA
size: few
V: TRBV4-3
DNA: TGCGCCAGCAGCCAGTCGGGGGTGACTGAAGCTTTCTTT
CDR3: CASSQSGVTEAFF

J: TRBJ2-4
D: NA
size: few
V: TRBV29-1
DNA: TGCAGCGGGGCCGGCACCGGGACACTAGGTTACATTCAGTACTTC
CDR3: CSGAGTGTLGYIQYF

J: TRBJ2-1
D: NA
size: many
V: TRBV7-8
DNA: TGTGCCAGCAGCTCTCCCCTTGGTTCCTACAATGAGCAGTTCTTC
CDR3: CASSSPLGSYNEQFF

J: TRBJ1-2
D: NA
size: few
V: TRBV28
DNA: TGTGCCAGCAAAGTCGAAGGAACAGGGAACTATGGCTACACCTTC
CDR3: CASKVEGTGNYGYTF

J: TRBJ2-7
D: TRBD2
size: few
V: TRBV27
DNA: TGTGCCAGCAGTTTGGAGCCTAGCGGCTCCTACGAGCAGTACTTC
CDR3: CASSLEPSGSYEQYF

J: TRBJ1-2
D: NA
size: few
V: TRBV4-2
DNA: TGTGCCAGCAGCCCCCGCGCGGGGATTAGTGGCTACACCTTC
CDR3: CASSPRAGISGYTF

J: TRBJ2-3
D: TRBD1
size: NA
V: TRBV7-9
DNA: TGTGCCAGCAGCCCCGGACAGGGTGGCGATACGCAGTATTTT
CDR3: CASSPGQGGDTQYF

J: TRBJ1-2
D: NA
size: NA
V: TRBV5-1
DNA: TGCGCCAGCAGCTTAGAATCGATGGGCTACACCTTC
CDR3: CASSLESMGYTF

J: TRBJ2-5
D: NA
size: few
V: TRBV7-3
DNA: TGTGCCAGCAGCTCCCTCGCCCCAGGAGAGACCCAGTACTTC
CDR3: CASSSLAPGETQYF

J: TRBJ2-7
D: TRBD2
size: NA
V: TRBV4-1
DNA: TGCGCCAGCAGCCAACTAGCGGGAGACGACGAGCAGTACTTC
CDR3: CASSQLAGDDEQYF

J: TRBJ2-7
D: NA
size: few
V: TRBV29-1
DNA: TGCAGCGTTGTATTGACGGGGGGCCACGAGCAGTACTTC
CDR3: CSVVLTGGHEQYF

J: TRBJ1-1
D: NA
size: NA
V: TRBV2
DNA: TGTGCCAGCACCCCTCGAAAAAGCGCTGAAGCTTTCTTT
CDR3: CASTPRKSAEAFF

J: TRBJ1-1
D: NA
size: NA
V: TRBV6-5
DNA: TGTGCCAGCAGTTACTCGAGTCAGGCCGGGTGGAGCCAGAACACTGAAGCTTTCTTT
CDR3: CASSYSSQAGWSQNTEAFF

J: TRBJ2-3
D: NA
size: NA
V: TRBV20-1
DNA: TGCAGTGCTAGATCCAGACTACCTTCTAGCACAGATACGCAGTATTTT
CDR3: CSARSRLPSSTDTQYF

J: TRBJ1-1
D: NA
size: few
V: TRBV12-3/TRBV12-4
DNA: TGTGCCAGCAGTTATTTGGGGATCGGGAAGAACACTGAAGCTTTCTTT
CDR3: CASSYLGIGKNTEAFF

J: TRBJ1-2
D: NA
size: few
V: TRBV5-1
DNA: TGCGCCAGCAGCTTGGGGGTGAGCTACACCTTC
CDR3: CASSLGVSYTF

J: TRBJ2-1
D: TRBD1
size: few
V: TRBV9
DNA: TGTGCCAGCAGCGGGACCAGGGGGATCTCCTACAATGAGCAGTTCTTC
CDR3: CASSGTRGISYNEQFF

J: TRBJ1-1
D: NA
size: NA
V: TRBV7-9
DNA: TGTGCCAGCAGCTTAGACGAGTGGTGGGGGCAAACTGAAGCTTTCTTT
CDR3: CASSLDEWWGQTEAFF

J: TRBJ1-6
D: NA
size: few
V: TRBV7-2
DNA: TGTGCCAGCAGCTTAGGGACTTCAGGCTCACCCCTCCACTTT
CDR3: CASSLGTSGSPLHF

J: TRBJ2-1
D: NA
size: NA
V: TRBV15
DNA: TGTGCCACCAGCAGAGTTGGCAATGAGCAGTTCTTC
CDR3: CATSRVGNEQFF

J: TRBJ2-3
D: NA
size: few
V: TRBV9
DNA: TGTGCCAGCAGCTTCCCCAAAGGGGGGGGGCATCATACGCAGTATTTT
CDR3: CASSFPKGGGHHTQYF

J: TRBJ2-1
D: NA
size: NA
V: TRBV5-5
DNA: TGTGCCAGCGGGCCGGGGGCTAGCTCCTACAATGAGCAGTTCTTC
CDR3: CASGPGASSYNEQFF

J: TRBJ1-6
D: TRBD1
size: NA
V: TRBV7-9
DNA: TGTGCCAGCAGCTCCACCTGGACAGGTTCACCCCTCCACTTT
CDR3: CASSSTWTGSPLHF

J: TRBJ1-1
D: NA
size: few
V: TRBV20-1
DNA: TGCAGTGCTAGTTCCCAATCGGACCCCCTCGGAAGAGCTTTCTTT
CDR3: CSASSQSDPLGRAFF

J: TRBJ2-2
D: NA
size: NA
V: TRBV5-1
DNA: TGCGCCAGCAGCCACTTTCCCGACGGCGGGATCGGGGAGCTGTTTTTT
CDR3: CASSHFPDGGIGELFF

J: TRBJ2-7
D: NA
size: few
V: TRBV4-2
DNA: TGTGCCAGCAGCCAGGGGGGTGGACTCTACGAGCAGTACTTC
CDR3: CASSQGGGLYEQYF

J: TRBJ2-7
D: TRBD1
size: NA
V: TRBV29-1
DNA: TGCAGCGTTGGACAGGGGGCGTGGGAGCAGTACTTC
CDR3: CSVGQGAWEQYF

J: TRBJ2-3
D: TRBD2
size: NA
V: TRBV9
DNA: TGTGCCAGCAGCGAGGGAGGGGAGCGGCATAAAACGCAGTATTTT
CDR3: CASSEGGERHKTQYF